This paragraph reports one TCR beta chain. J lost 7 bases, V lost 1 base, and 8 bases had no gene match. In germline, CDR1 is SGHTA, CDR2 FQGTGA. The CDR3 sequence is 17 residues long. Source study methods: Reference gene primers were amplified, and this amplification served to estimate nucleated cell counts. Sequencing used immunoSEQ multiplex PCR; TCRdb keeps in-frame clones, though not all of them. Clone size and the V and J calls come from that table; the DNA yielded D and trimming. The data hold some 110,000 clones, with approximately 88% observed a single time. The data originate from a study of blood T cell repertoires in COVID-19. At the level of the study: Donors in the United States, Italy and Spain gave samples during acute or convalescent COVID-19. Sources were T cells, B-cell-depleted T cells, or PBMCs; the material itself was cDNA or gDNA.

This clonotype was sampled from a woman in her sixties or seventies with acute or convalescent COVID-19. The specimen was peripheral blood. The chain combines TRBV7-3 with TRBJ2-1; 12 bases are a match to TRBD2. The CDR3 sequence is CASSLNSWTSGVNEQFF. Here the CDR3 DNA reads TGTGCCAGCAGCTTAAACTCATGGACTAGCGGGGTAAATGAGCAGTTCTTC.